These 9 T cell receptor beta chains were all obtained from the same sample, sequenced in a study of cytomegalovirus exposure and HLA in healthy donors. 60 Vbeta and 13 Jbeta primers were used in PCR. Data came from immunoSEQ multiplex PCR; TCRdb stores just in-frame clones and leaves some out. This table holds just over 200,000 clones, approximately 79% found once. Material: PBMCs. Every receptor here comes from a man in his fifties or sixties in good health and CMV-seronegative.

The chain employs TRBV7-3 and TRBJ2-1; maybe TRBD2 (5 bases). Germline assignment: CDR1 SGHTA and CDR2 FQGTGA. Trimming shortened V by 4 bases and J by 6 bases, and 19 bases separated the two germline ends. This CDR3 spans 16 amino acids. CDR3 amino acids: CASSYAGTESANEQFF. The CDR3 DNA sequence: TGTGCCAGCAGCTACGCGGGTACTGAGTCAGCCAATGAGCAGTTCTTC.

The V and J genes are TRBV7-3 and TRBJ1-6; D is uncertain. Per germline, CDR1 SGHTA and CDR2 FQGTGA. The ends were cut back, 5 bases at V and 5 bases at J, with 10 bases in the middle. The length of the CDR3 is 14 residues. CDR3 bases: TGTGCCAGCAGCCACGACACGAATAATTCACCCCTCCACTTT. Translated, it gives CASSHDTNNSPLHF.

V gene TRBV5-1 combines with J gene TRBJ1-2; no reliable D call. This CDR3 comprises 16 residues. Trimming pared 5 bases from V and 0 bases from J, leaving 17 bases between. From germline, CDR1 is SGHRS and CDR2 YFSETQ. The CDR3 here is CASSWQSPTANYGYTF. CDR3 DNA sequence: TGCGCCAGCAGTTGGCAGTCCCCCACAGCTAACTATGGCTACACCTTC.

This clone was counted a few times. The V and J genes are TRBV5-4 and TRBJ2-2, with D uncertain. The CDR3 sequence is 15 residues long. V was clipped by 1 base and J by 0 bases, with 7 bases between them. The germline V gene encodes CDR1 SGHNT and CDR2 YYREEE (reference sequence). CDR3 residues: CASSLTVTNTGELFF. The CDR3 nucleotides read TGTGCCAGCAGCTTGACAGTTACGAACACCGGGGAGCTGTTTTTT.

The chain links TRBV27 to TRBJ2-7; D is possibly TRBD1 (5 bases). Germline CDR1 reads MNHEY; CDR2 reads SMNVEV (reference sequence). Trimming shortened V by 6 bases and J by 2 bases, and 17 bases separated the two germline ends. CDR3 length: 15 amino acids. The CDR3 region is CASSLGWGGTYEQYF. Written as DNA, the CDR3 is TGTGCCAGCAGCCTAGGTTGGGGCGGAACCTACGAGCAGTACTTC.

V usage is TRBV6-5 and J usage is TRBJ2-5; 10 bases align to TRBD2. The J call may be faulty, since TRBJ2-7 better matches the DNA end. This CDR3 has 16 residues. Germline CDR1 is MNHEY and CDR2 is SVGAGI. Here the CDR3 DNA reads TGTGCCAGCAGTTACTCGGGGGCTAGCGGGAGTGACGAGCAGTACTTC. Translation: CASSYSGASGSDEQYF.

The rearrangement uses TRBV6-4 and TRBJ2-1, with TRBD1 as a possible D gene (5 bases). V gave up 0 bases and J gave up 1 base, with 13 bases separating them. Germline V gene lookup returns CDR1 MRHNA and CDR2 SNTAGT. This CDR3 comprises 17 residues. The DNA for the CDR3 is TGTGCCAGCAGTGACTCGAGTAGGGGATCATCCTACAATGAGCAGTTCTTC. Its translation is CASSDSSRGSSYNEQFF.

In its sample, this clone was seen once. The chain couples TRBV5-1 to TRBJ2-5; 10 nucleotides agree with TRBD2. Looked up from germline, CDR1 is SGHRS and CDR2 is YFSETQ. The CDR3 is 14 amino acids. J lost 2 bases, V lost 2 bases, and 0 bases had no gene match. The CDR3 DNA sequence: TGCGCCAGCAGCTTTAGCGGGGGGCAAGAGACCCAGTACTTC. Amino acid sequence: CASSFSGGQETQYF.

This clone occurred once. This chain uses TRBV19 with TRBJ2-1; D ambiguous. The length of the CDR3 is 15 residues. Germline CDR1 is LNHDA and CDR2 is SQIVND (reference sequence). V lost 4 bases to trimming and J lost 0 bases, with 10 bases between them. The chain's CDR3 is CASSTLVSSYNEQFF. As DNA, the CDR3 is TGTGCCAGTAGTACCCTGGTGAGCTCCTACAATGAGCAGTTCTTC.